Each of the 8 T cell receptor beta chains below was sequenced from the same sample in a study of breast tumors, draining lymph nodes, adjacent tissues. MiXCR was run by TCRdb on the multiplex PCR reads, yielding one entry per CDR3 protein. The top ten hold 2% to 2.5% of the sample, which has over 130,000 distinct CDR3 sequences, approximately 32% seen once. Breast cancer patients provided tissue from their axillary draining lymph nodes. The sequenced sample was axillary lymph node tissue. The receptors shown here come from a female donor with breast cancer. Some clones in this sample may be carry-over from other donors' samples.

The rearrangement joins TRBV7-2 to TRBJ2-3; 9 bases are shared with TRBD2. The CDR3 consists of 16 residues. Germline V gives CDR1 SGHTA, CDR2 FQGNSA. V gave up 11 bases and J gave up 3 bases; unmatched junction bases: 15. This chain's CDR3 is CACTLAGEPKTDTQYF. The CDR3, as DNA: TGTGCCTGCACGTTAGCGGGGGAGCCAAAAACAGATACGCAGTATTTT.

This clonotype was found many times. Since a much larger clone is just one base distant, this may be a read error. The rearrangement uses TRBV20-1 and TRBJ2-5, with 12 bases identical to TRBD2. The CDR3 covers 14 residues. V lost 6 bases, J lost 7 bases, and 9 bases stayed unmatched. Germline loops: CDR1 DFQATT, CDR2 SNEGSKA (reference sequence). CDR3 bases: TGCAGTGCCGACGGACTAGCGGGGAAAGCGACCCAGTACTTC. It codes for CSADGLAGKATQYF.

About this clonotype: One end of the junction varies from germline; a read error may be responsible. The V gene is TRBV9, the J gene TRBJ1-2; no definite D call. The CDR3 spans 13 residues. Germline loops: CDR1 SGDLS, CDR2 YYNGEE. The CDR3 reads CVSSVTGMYGYTF. In DNA, the CDR3 is TGTGTCAGCAGCGTAACGGGGATGTATGGCTACACCTTC.

There are many counts of this clonotype. A much larger clone lies a single base off, so this may be a read error. The chain combines TRBV9 with TRBJ1-6; D unresolved. Germline V lookup: CDR1 SGDLS, CDR2 YYNGEE. This CDR3 is built from 14 residues. The CDR3 DNA sequence: TGTGCCAGCAGCACCTCAGACCTTAATTCACCCCTCCCCTTT. This sequence encodes CASSTSDLNSPLPF. Full variable domain (outside the CDR3, taken from reference TRBV9 and TRBJ1-6): DSGVTQTPKHLITATGQRVTLRCSPRSGDLSVYWYQQSLDQGLQFLIQYYNGEERAKGNILERFSAQQFPDLHSELNLSSLELGDSALYFCASSTSDLNSPLPFGNGTRLTVT.

The chain is built from TRBV10-3 and TRBJ1-5, with D uncertain. V gave up 2 bases and J gave up 7 bases, with 15 bases separating them. The length of the CDR3 is 15 residues. Germline-derived CDR1 and CDR2 are ENHRY and SYGVKD. CDR3 DNA: TGTGCCATCAGTGAGAAAGGTAACAATGAGCAGCCCCAGCATTTT. Translating gives CAISEKGNNEQPQHF.

V and J are TRBV10-3 and TRBJ2-7; TRBD1 agrees at 9 bases. J gave up 3 bases and V 9 bases, and 6 bases lay outside the gene matches. CDR3 length: 13 amino acids. Germline CDR1 ENHRY, CDR2 SYGVKD. The CDR3 bases are TGTGCCATGGGGGAGGGACAGGGCTACGAGCAGTACTTC. It codes for CAMGEGQGYEQYF.

This clonotype was counted at least ten times. The J gene is TRBJ1-6, the V gene TRBV9, with no clear D. This CDR3 has 15 residues. Germline V lookup: CDR1 SGDLS, CDR2 YYNGEE. Trimming took 0 bases from V and 3 from J, leaving 7 bases between them. CDR3 DNA: TGTGCCAGCAGCGTAGGGTGGGACTATAATTCACCCCTCCACTTT. Translation: CASSVGWDYNSPLHF.

Comments on this clonotype: It may be a read error: a sequence one base away is much more abundant. This chain uses TRBV9 with TRBJ1-2; D remains unclear. V lost 4 bases and J lost 6, with 13 bases in between. The germline V gene encodes CDR1 SGDLS and CDR2 YYNGEE. This CDR3 comprises 13 residues. CDR3 sequence (DNA): TGTGCCAGCAGCCCGTCCCCCCTTAATGGCTACACCTTC. Its translation: CASSPSPLNGYTF.